This TCR beta chain was documented in a study of tumor-infiltrating lymphocytes in localized non-small cell lung cancer listed by TCRdb under 2021. Regarding the research as a whole: Several histologies were represented in the cohort, which also included both smokers and never-smokers as well as patients whose samples were collected after neoadjuvant chemotherapy. From each patient came resected tumor tissue plus uninvolved lung tissue from that same patient, and the uninvolved lung tissue was described as non-adjacent to the tumor. Alongside flow cytometry, multiplex immunofluorescence, RNA-seq, exome sequencing and proteomics, TCR sequencing was applied to the same patients as one of several integrated assays. The overall ICON cohort comprised over 140 surgical patients with localized non-small cell lung cancer whose tumors were resected. A total of over 45 patients were included in the paired tumor versus uninvolved lung comparison of immunoSEQ T-cell fraction.

Patient enrollment in ICON started in April 2016, and the final patient was enrolled in 2018. Fresh tumor and matched uninvolved tissue for in-depth immune analyses, including TCR sequencing, were collected from a subcohort of around 73 patients. TCR sequencing was performed on DNA isolated from bulk tissue, without cell sorting. This clone is large (0.1 to 1%) in its sample. Its binding antigen is unknown. The record has no base qualities; no much larger clone is one base away. V and J are truncated by 1 base and 4 bases respectively, leaving an intervening sequence of 10 bases. The CDR3 runs 14 residues from the cysteine to the phenylalanine. The read is trimmed to its CDR3 DNA, 42 bases read in frame from base 1. The germline V gene specifies KGHSH as CDR1 and LQKENI as CDR2. The research as a whole found: Because assay coverage varied across patients depending on available tissue quantity, TCR sequencing was performed for only a subset of the cohort. Because different pieces of the same tissue were used for different assays, technical variation could not be separated from intratumor heterogeneity. Consistent with immunofluorescence CD3 counts, TCRbeta sequencing supported greater T cell infiltration in tumors than in uninvolved lung tissue. The TCR-derived T-cell fraction showed no difference between the flow cytometry-defined immunotypes IM1 (good prognosis) and IM2 (poor prognosis). Recurrence-free survival showed no association with tumor T-cell fraction from TCR sequencing (p = 0.61).

TCR sequencing with the immunoSEQ assay provided the T-cell fraction in tumor and uninvolved lung tissue. The authors processed their data as follows. For survival analysis, patients were divided into high (upper tertile) and low (lower two tertiles) T-cell fraction groups, which were compared by log-rank test. A signed-rank test was used to check for differences in T-cell fraction between paired tumor and uninvolved lung. This is the immuneACCESS table as TCRdb keeps it, with only in-frame sequences that have V and J called. A part of the clones is gone; compared with another copy, unresolved V genes explain less than half, and the rest is unexplained. The D gene and trimming were derived from the DNA, and the V and J assignments and clone size from that table. In all, the sample holds about 13,000 clones, and about 63% of those were seen once. 9.4% of the sample comes from the top ten.

This TCR was sampled from a human donor with non-small cell lung cancer. Sequenced input: lung tumor tissue. The V gene is TRBV18 and the J gene is TRBJ2-5, with the D gene too uncertain to name. CDR3 loop: CASSPLTGPETQYF. The DNA reads TGTGCCAGCTCACCACTGACTGGTCCAGAGACCCAGTACTTC.